This T cell receptor beta chain was profiled in a study of blood T cell repertoires in COVID-19. Study at large: Material from acute and convalescent COVID-19 was sourced from the United States, Italy and Spain. The cDNA or gDNA used as material had been derived from T cells, B-cell-depleted T cells, or PBMCs.

CDR1 and CDR2 (germline): MNHEY, SMNVEV (reference sequence). Unmatched junction bases numbered 11, after V lost 5 bases and J lost 1 base. The CDR3 extends over 16 amino acids. Study processing details: Nucleated cell counts were estimated from reference gene primer amplification. Sequencing was performed with immunoSEQ multiplex PCR; in TCRdb, only in-frame clones are kept and a portion is missing. That table gives V, J and clone size, and the DNA gave D and trimming. The table lists tens of thousands of clones, about 90% of them singletons. The V call is TRBV27, the J call TRBJ2-7; 7 nucleotides agree with TRBD1. This TCR was sampled from a man aged 50 to 59 with COVID-19, enrolled during active disease. The sequencing input was peripheral blood. This CDR3 reads CASSGSGTEFSYEQYF. The CDR3 coding sequence is TGTGCCAGCAGTGGGTCCGGGACAGAGTTTTCCTACGAGCAGTACTTC.